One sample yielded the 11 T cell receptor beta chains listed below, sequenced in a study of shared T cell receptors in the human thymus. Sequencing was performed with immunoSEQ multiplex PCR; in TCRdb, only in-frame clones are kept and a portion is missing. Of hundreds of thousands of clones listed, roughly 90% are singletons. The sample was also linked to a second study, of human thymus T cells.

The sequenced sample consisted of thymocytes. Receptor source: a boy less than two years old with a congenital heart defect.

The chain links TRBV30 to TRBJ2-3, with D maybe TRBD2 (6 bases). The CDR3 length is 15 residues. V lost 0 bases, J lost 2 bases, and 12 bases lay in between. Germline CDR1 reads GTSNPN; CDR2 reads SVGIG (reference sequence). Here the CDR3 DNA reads TGTGCCTGGAGTGTATCCGGGAGCCCCACAGATACGCAGTATTTT. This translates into CAWSVSGSPTDTQYF.

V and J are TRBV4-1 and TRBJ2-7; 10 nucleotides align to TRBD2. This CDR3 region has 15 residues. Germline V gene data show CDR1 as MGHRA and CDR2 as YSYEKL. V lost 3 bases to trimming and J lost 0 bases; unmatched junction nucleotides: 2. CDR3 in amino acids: CASSQQREGSYEQYF. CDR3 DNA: TGCGCCAGCAGCCAGCAGCGGGAGGGCTCCTACGAGCAGTACTTC.

CDR3 nucleotide sequence: TGTGCCAGCAGCCGAGGACAGGGCCAAGAGACCCAGTACTTC. Translating it yields CASSRGQGQETQYF. This chain joins TRBV7-9 and TRBJ2-5, with 8 positions matching TRBD1. From germline, CDR1 is SEHNR and CDR2 FQNEAQ (reference sequence). J lost 1 base, V lost 5 bases, and 3 bases had no gene match. This CDR3 comprises 14 residues.

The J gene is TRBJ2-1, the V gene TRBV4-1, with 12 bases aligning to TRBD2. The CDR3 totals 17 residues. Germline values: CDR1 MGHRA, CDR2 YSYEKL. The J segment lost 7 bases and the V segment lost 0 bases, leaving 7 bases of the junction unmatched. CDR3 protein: CASSQEVLAGGPNEQFF. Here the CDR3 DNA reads TGCGCCAGCAGCCAAGAGGTGCTAGCGGGAGGGCCGAATGAGCAGTTCTTC.

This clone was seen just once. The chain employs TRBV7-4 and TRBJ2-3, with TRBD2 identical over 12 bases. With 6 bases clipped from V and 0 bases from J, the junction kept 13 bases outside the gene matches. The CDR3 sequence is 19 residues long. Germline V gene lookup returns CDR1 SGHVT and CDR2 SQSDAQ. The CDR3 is CASRLYTSGRLGSTDTQYF. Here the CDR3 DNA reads TGTGCCAGCAGATTGTACACTAGCGGGAGGCTTGGAAGCACAGATACGCAGTATTTT.

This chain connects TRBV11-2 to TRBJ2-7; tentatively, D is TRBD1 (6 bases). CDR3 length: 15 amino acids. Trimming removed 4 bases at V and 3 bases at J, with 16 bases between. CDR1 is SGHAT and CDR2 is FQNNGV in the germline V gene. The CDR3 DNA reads TGTGCCAGCAGCTCCGAGCCGAGACAGGTCTACGAGCAGTACTTC. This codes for CASSSEPRQVYEQYF.

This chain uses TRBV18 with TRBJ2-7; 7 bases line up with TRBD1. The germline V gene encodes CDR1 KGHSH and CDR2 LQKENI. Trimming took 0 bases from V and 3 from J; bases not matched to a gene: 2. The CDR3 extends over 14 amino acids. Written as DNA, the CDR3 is TGTGCCAGCTCACCACCGGGACAGAGCTACGAGCAGTACTTC. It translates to CASSPPGQSYEQYF.

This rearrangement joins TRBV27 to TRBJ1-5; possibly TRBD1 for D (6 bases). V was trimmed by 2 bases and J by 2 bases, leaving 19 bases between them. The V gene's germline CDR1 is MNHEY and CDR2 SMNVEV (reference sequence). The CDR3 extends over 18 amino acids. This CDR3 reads CASSLRGGLKGGNQPQHF. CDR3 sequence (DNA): TGTGCCAGCAGTTTAAGGGGGGGTCTCAAAGGCGGCAATCAGCCCCAGCATTTT.

In nucleotides, the CDR3 is TGCGCCAGCAGCCAAGAAATGGGCGGGAGGGCCCAGGAGACCCAGTACTTC. It translates to CASSQEMGGRAQETQYF. V gene TRBV4-3 combines with J gene TRBJ2-5; TRBD2 matches 9 bases. The trim removed 0 bases at V and 5 bases at J, leaving 10 bases unmatched. Germline loops: CDR1 LGHNA, CDR2 YSLEER. CDR3 size: 17 residues.

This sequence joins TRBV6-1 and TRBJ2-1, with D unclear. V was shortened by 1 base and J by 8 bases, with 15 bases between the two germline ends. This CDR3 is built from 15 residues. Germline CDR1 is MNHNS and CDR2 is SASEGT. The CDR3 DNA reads TGTGCCAGCAGTGAAGGGTCTCTCGTCGGTCATGAGCAGTTCTTC. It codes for CASSEGSLVGHEQFF.

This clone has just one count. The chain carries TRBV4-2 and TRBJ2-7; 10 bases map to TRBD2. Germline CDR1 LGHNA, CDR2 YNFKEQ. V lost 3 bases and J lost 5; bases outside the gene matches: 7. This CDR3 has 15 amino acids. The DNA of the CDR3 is TGTGCCAGCAGCCACCCTAGCGGGAGTGCCCACGAGCAGTACTTC. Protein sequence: CASSHPSGSAHEQYF.